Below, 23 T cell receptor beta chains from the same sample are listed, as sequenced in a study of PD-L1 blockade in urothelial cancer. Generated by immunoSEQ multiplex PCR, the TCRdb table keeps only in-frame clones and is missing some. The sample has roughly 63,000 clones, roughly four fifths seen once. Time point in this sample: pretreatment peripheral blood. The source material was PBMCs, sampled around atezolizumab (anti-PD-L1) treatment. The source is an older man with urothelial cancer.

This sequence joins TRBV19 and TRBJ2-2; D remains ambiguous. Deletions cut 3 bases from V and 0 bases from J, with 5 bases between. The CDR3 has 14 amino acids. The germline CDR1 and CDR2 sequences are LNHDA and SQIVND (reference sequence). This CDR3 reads CASSMGANTGELFF. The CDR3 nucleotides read TGTGCCAGTAGTATGGGCGCGAACACCGGGGAGCTGTTTTTT.

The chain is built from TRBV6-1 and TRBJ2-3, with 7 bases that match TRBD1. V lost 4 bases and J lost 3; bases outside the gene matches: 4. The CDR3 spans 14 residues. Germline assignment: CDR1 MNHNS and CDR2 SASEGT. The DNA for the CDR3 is TGTGCCAGCAGTGGGTCAGGGGGAACAGATACGCAGTATTTT. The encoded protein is CASSGSGGTDTQYF.

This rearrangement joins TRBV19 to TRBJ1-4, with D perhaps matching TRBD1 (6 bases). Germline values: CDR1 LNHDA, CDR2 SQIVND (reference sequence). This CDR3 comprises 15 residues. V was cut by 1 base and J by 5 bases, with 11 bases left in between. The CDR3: CASSIVQGRNEKLFF. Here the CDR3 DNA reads TGTGCCAGTAGTATAGTACAGGGAAGAAATGAAAAACTGTTTTTT.

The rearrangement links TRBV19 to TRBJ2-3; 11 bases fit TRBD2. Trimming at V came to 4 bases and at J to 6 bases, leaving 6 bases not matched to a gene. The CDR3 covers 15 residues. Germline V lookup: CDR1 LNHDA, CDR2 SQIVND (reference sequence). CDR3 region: CASSRGLADGDTQYF. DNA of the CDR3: TGTGCCAGTAGTAGGGGACTAGCGGACGGTGATACGCAGTATTTT.

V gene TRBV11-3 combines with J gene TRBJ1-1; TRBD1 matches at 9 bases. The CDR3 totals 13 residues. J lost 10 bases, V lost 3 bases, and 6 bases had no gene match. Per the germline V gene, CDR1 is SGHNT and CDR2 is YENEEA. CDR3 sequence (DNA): TGTGCCAGCAGCTTCGGACAGGGGAGGGGAGCTTTCTTT. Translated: CASSFGQGRGAFF.

This CDR3 is CASSGTGGYGYTF. CDR3 sequence (DNA): TGTGCCAGCAGCGGAACAGGGGGGTATGGCTACACCTTC. The chain combines TRBV7-9 with TRBJ1-2; 8 nucleotides match TRBD1. The length of the CDR3 is 13 residues. V lost 5 bases and J lost 5; bases outside the gene matches: 4. Germline CDR1 reads SEHNR; CDR2 reads FQNEAQ (reference sequence).

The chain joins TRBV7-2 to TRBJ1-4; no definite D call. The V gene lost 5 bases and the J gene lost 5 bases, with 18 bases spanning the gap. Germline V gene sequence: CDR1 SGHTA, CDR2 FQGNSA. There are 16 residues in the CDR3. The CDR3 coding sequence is TGTGCCAGCAGCCCCTCCAACAGCCCCAAAAATGAAAAACTGTTTTTT. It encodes CASSPSNSPKNEKLFF.

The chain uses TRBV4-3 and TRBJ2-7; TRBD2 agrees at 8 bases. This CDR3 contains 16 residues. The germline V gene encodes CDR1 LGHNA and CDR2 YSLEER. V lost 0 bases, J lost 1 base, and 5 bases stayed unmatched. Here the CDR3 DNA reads TGCGCCAGCAGCCAAGAATATAGCGGGGTATCCTACGAGCAGTACTTC. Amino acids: CASSQEYSGVSYEQYF.

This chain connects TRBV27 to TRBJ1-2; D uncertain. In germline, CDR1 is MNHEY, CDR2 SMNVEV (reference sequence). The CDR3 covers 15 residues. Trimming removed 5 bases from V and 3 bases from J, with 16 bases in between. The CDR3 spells CASSPWKGGHYGYTF. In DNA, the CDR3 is TGTGCCAGCAGTCCCTGGAAGGGAGGTCACTATGGCTACACCTTC.

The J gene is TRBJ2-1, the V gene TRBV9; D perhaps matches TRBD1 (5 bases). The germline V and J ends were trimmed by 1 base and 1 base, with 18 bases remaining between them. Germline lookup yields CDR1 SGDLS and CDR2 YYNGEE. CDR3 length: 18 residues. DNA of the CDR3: TGTGCCAGCAGCGTATACCCCGCCCAAGGGGATTCCTACAATGAGCAGTTCTTC. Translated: CASSVYPAQGDSYNEQFF.

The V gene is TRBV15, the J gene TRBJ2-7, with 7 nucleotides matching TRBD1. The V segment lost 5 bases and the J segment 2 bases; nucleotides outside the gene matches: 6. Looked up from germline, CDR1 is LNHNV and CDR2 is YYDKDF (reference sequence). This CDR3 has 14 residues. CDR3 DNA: TGTGCCACCAGCGACCGACAGGGTCCCTACGAGCAGTACTTC. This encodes CATSDRQGPYEQYF.

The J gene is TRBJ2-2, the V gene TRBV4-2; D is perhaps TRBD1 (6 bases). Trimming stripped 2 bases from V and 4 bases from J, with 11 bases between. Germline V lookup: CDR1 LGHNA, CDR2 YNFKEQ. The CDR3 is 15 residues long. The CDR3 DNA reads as TGTGCCAGCAGCCAAACGGGGACAACCACCGGGGAGCTGTTTTTT. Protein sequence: CASSQTGTTTGELFF.

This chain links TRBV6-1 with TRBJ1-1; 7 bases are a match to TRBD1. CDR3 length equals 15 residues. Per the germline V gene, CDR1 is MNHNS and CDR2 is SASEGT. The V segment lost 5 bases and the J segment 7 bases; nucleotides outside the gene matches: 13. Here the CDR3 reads CASSPRRGQLIEAFF. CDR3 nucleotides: TGTGCCAGCAGTCCCCGAAGGGGACAGCTGATTGAAGCTTTCTTT.

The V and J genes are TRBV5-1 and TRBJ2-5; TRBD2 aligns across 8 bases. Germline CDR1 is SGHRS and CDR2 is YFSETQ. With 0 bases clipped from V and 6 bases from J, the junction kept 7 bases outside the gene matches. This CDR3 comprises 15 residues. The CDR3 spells CASSLESGRGQTQYF. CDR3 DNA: TGCGCCAGCAGCTTGGAGAGCGGGAGAGGCCAGACCCAGTACTTC.

CDR3 loop: CASSIPSGGFYEQYF. The CDR3 region has the DNA TGTGCCAGCAGCATACCTAGCGGGGGGTTCTACGAGCAGTACTTC. The chain couples TRBV6-6 to TRBJ2-7; 11 bases agree with TRBD2. This CDR3 spans 15 amino acids. Germline CDR1 is MNHNY and CDR2 is SVGAGI (reference sequence). V lost 6 bases, J lost 3 bases, and 7 bases stayed unmatched.

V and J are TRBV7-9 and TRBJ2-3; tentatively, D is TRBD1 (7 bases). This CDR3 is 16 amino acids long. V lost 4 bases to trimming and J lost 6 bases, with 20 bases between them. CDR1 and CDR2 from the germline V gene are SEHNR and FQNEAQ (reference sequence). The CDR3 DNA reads TGTGCCAGCAGCTCGCCCACGGGTGCAGGGGGGGATACGCAGTATTTT. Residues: CASSSPTGAGGDTQYF.

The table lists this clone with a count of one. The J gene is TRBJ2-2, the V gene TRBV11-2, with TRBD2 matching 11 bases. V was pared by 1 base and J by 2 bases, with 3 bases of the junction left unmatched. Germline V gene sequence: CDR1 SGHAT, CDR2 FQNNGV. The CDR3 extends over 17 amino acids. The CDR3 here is CASSLASGGLNTGELFF. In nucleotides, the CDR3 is TGTGCCAGCAGCTTAGCTAGCGGGGGGCTTAACACCGGGGAGCTGTTTTTT.

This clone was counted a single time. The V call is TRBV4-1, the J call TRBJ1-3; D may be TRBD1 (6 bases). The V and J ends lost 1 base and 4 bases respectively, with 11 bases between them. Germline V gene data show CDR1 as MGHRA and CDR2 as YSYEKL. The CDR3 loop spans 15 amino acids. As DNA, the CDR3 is TGCGCCAGCAGCCAAGCTCAGGGGACGGGAAACACCATATATTTT. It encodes CASSQAQGTGNTIYF.

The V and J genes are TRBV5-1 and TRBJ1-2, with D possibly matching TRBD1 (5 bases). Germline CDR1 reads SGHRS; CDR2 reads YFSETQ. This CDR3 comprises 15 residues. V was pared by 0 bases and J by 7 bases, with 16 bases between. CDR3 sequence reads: CASSLGGRAMGGYTF. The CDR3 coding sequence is TGCGCCAGCAGCTTGGGCGGCAGGGCGATGGGTGGCTACACCTTC. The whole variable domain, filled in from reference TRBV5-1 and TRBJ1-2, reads KAGVTQTPRYLIKTRGQQVTLSCSPISGHRSVSWYQQTPGQGLQFLFEYFSETQRNKGNFPGRFSGRQFSNSRSEMNVSTLELGDSALYLCASSLGGRAMGGYTFGSGTRLTVV.

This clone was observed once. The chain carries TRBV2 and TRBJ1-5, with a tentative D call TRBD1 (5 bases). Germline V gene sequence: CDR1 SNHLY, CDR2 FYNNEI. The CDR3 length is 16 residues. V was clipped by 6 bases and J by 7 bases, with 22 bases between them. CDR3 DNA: TGTGCCAGCAGGCCCGACAGTCTGGCCCGGCGGCAGCCCCAGCATTTT. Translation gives CASRPDSLARRQPQHF.

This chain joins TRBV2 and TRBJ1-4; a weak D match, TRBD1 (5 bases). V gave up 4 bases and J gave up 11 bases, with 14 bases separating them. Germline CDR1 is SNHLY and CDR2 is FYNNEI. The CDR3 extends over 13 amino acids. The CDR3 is CASSGGDIGKLFF. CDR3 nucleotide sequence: TGTGCCAGCAGTGGGGGGGATATCGGGAAACTGTTTTTT.

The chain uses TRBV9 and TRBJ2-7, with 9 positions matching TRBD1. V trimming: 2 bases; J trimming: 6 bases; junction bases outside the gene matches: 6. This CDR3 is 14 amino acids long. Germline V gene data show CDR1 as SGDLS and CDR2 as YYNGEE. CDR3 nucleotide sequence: TGTGCCAGCAGCGTTCGGGACAGGGCTGGCGAGCAGTACTTC. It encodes CASSVRDRAGEQYF.

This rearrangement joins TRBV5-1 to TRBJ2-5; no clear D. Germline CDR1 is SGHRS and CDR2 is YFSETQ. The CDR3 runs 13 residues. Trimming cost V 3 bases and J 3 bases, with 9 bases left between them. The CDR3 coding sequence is TGCGCCAGCAGCTCCTTAGTAGAAGAGACCCAGTACTTC. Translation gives CASSSLVEETQYF.